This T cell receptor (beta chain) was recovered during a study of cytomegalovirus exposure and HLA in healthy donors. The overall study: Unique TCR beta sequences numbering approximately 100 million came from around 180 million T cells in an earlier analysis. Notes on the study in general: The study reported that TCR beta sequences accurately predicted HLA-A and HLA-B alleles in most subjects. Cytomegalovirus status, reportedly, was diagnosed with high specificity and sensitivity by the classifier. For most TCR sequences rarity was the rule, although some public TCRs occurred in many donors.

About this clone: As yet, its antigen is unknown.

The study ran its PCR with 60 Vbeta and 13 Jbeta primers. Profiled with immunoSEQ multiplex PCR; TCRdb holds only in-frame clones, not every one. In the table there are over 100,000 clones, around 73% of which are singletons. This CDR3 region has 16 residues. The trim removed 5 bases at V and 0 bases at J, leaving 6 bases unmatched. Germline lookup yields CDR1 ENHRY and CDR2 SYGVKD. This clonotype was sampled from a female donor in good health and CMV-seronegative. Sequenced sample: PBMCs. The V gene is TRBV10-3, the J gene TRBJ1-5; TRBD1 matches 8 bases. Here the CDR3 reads CAISPGQGSSNQPQHF. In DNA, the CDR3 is TGTGCCATCAGTCCCGGACAGGGTAGTAGCAATCAGCCCCAGCATTTT.